Listed below are T cell receptor beta chains from one sample, sequenced in a study of regulatory dendritic cells for organ transplantation. Produced via immunoSEQ multiplex PCR; TCRdb's table is partial and in-frame only. The table lists 29,000 or so clones, about 75% of them singletons, with roughly 2.2% in the top ten. What was sequenced was memory CD4+ T cells from blood. The receptors come from a human donor in good health. CDR3s include the opening cysteine and the closing phenylalanine or tryptophan. Fields, in order: J gene, V gene, D gene, clone size, CDR3 DNA, CDR3 protein. D genes are given only for firm matches. Only part of the rows carry a size: once, few, many, or a class if the clone is expanded.

>TRBJ2-2|TRBV6-1|NA|NA
TGTGCCAGCAGTGAAGAAGCGGCAAGCGGCGGGGAGCTGTTTTTT
CASSEEAASGGELFF
>TRBJ1-5|TRBV4-3|NA|once
TGCGCCAGCAGCCTCGGGATCAATCAGCCCCAGCATTTT
CASSLGINQPQHF
>TRBJ2-1|TRBV7-9|NA|NA
TGTGCCAGCAGCCCAACTGAGCTGGCCTACAATGAGCAGTTCTTC
CASSPTELAYNEQFF
>TRBJ1-5|TRBV28|TRBD1|NA
TGTGCCAGCAGTAAACCGGGACAGGGGTATCAGCCCCAGCATTTT
CASSKPGQGYQPQHF
>TRBJ2-4|TRBV14|TRBD2|NA
TGTGCCAGCAGCCAAGTTGTCCTAGCGGGAGTCAGGGACATTCAGTACTTC
CASSQVVLAGVRDIQYF
>TRBJ1-6|TRBV7-9|NA|NA
TGTGCCAGCAACGTAGGGTCCGGTTCACCCCTCCACTTT
CASNVGSGSPLHF
>TRBJ2-5|TRBV7-9|NA|NA
TGTGCCAGCAGCTTAGGCAGGGTTGGCGAGACCCAGTACTTC
CASSLGRVGETQYF
>TRBJ2-2|TRBV25-1|TRBD1|NA
TGTGCGACCGGACAGGGCATAACCGGGGAGCTGTTTTTT
CATGQGITGELFF
>TRBJ2-3|TRBV5-1|NA|few
TGCGCCAGCAGCTTGAGTCTAGAGGGCACAGATACGCAGTATTTT
CASSLSLEGTDTQYF
>TRBJ2-3|TRBV29-1|TRBD2|NA
TGCAGCGGGGGGACTAGTAAGGATACGCAGTATTTT
CSGGTSKDTQYF
>TRBJ1-1|TRBV7-9|NA|NA
TGTGCCAGCAGCTTATTCGAGTGGAGCACTGAAGCTTTCTTT
CASSLFEWSTEAFF
>TRBJ1-1|TRBV19|TRBD1|NA
TGTGCCAGTCTACGCCCGGCGGGACAGGGAGTTGACACTGAAGCTTTCTTT
CASLRPAGQGVDTEAFF
>TRBJ2-3|TRBV7-9|TRBD2|NA
TGTGCCAGCAGCTTAACGGGAGGGCCCCCAGATACGCAGTATTTT
CASSLTGGPPDTQYF
>TRBJ2-2|TRBV11-2|TRBD2|NA
TGTGCCAGCAGCCCACCGACTAGCGGGGGGCACTACACCGGGGAGCTGTTTTTT
CASSPPTSGGHYTGELFF
>TRBJ1-5|TRBV10-3|TRBD1|NA
TGTGCCATCAGCTTACAGGGGGCTGGGCAGCCCCAGCATTTT
CAISLQGAGQPQHF
>TRBJ2-7|TRBV6-6|NA|NA
TGTGCCAGCAGCCGAACATCCGAGCAGTACTTC
CASSRTSEQYF
>TRBJ2-5|TRBV5-1|NA|NA
TGCGCCAGTCGACAGGTCACAGTGGGGCAAGAGACCCAGTACTTC
CASRQVTVGQETQYF
>TRBJ1-5|TRBV4-2|NA|few
TGTGCCAGCAGCCAAGAACTGTTAAATCAGCCCCAGCATTTT
CASSQELLNQPQHF
>TRBJ2-7|TRBV4-1|NA|NA
TGCGCCAGCAGCCCAAGGGCTCTCTACGAGCAGTACTTC
CASSPRALYEQYF
>TRBJ2-7|TRBV9|TRBD1|NA
TGTGCCAGCAGCGTAGGAGATAACAGGGGGCGCGAGCAGTACTTC
CASSVGDNRGREQYF
>TRBJ2-7|TRBV13|TRBD2|NA
TGTGCCAGCAGCCTCGCAAGCCAAAAACTAGCGGGGGGCGGAGGGAATCGCGAGCAGTACTTC
CASSLASQKLAGGGGNREQYF
>TRBJ2-6|TRBV6-4|NA|once
TGTGCCAGCAGTGATGGCAGGTCTGGGGCCAACGTCCTGACTTTC
CASSDGRSGANVLTF
>TRBJ2-1|TRBV7-9|NA|NA
TGTGCCAGCAGCTTAGACCTAGGTTTTTTGGGCAGGATCTACAATGAGCAGTTCTTC
CASSLDLGFLGRIYNEQFF
>TRBJ1-1|TRBV27|NA|NA
TGTGCCAGCAGCCGAAACAGGGTAGACACTGAAGCTTTCTTT
CASSRNRVDTEAFF
>TRBJ2-7|TRBV12-5|NA|NA
TGTGCTAGTGTCGGCTGGGGGTCATACGAGCAGTACTTC
CASVGWGSYEQYF
>TRBJ2-7|TRBV2|NA|once
TGTGCCAGCAGTGACCGGGACGGCTATCCCGGGCAGTACTTC
CASSDRDGYPGQYF
>TRBJ2-1|TRBV7-3|NA|NA
TGTGCCAGCAGCCCCCGGTCAGGGCGCAATGAGCAGTTCTTC
CASSPRSGRNEQFF